This T cell receptor beta chain was captured in a study of vaccination effects on CD4 cells after COVID-19. Whole-study context: The median interval between the second dose and post-vaccine sampling was 72 days.

Assay used: immunoSEQ multiplex PCR; TCRdb lists only in-frame clones, some missing. This table holds over 50,000 clones, around 78% found once. The junction had 9 bases not matched to a gene; V was cut back by 5 bases and J by 0 bases. The length of the CDR3 is 15 residues. Germline V gives CDR1 GTSNPN, CDR2 SVGIG (reference sequence). The ViraFEST assay expanded antigen-specific CD4+ T cells with viral peptide pools before sequencing. Following 10 days of culture, CD4+ T cells were isolated. Each participant was administered two doses of either the BNT162b2 or the mRNA-1273 vaccine. Having tested negative for nucleocapsid antibodies, the vaccine recipients showed no prior SARS-CoV-2 infection. Wells of around 2.2 million PBMC each were grown with 10 IU/ml IL-2 and about 9.7 ug/ml peptides. It was on days 3 and 7 that half the medium was replaced with IL-2 medium. As regards this clone: Antigen unknown.

Here the sequenced sample was CD4+ T cells from PBMCs cultured with HCoV-229E spike peptides, taken after COVID-19 vaccination. The sequence derives from a human donor who received a COVID-19 vaccine. The chain combines TRBV30 with TRBJ1-1, with TRBD1 identical over 7 bases. The CDR3 here is CAWLAPGGMNTEAFF. The CDR3 DNA sequence: TGTGCCTGGCTCGCTCCAGGGGGAATGAACACTGAAGCTTTCTTT.